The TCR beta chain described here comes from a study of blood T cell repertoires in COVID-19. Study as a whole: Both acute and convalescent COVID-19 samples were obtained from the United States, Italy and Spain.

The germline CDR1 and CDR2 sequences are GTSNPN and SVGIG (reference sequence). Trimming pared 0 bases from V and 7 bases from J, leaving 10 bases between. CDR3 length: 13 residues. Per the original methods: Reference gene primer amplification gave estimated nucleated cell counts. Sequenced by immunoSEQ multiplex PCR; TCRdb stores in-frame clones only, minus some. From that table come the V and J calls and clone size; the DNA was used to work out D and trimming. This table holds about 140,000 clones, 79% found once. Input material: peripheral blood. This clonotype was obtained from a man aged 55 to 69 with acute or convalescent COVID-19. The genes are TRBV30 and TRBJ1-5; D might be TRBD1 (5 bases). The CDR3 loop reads CAWSVGPGQPQHF. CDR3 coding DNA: TGTGCCTGGAGTGTAGGACCAGGGCAGCCCCAGCATTTT.